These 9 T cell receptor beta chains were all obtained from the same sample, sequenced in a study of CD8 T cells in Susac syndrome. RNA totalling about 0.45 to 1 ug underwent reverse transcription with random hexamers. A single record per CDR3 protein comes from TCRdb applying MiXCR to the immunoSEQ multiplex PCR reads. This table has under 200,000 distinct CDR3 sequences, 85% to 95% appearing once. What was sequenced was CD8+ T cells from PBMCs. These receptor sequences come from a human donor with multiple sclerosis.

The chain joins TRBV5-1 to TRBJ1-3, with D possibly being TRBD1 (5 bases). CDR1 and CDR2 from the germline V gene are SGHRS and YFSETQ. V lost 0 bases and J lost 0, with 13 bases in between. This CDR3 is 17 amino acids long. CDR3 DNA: TGCGCCAGCAGCTTGGACTGGACACCACCCTCTGGAAACACCATATATTTT. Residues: CASSLDWTPPSGNTIYF.

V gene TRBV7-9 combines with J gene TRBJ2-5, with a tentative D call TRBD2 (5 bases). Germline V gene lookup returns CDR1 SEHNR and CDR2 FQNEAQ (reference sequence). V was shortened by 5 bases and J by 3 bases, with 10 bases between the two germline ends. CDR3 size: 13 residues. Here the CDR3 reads CASSRSEEETQYF. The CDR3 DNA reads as TGTGCCAGCAGCCGATCGGAGGAAGAGACCCAGTACTTC.

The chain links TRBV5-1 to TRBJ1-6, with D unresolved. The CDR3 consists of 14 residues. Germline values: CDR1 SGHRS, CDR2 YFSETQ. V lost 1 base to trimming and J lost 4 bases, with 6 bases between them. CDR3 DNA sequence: TGCGCCAGCAGCTTGAAACTTTATAATTCACCCCTCCACTTT. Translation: CASSLKLYNSPLHF. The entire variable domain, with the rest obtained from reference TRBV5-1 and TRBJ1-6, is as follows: KAGVTQTPRYLIKTRGQQVTLSCSPISGHRSVSWYQQTPGQGLQFLFEYFSETQRNKGNFPGRFSGRQFSNSRSEMNVSTLELGDSALYLCASSLKLYNSPLHFGNGTRLTVT.

CDR3 protein: CAWELAGSYEQYF. The CDR3 nucleotides are TGTGCCTGGGAACTAGCGGGATCCTACGAGCAGTACTTC. The chain employs TRBV30 and TRBJ2-7, with TRBD2 identical over 10 bases. With 5 bases clipped from V and 1 base from J, the junction kept 2 bases outside the gene matches. Germline V gene data show CDR1 as GTSNPN and CDR2 as SVGIG (reference sequence). The CDR3 has 13 amino acids.

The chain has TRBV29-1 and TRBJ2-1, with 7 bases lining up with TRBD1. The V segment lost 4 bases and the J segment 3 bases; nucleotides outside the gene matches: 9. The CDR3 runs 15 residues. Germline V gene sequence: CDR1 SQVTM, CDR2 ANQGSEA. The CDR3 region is CSVGLGPGGYNEQFF. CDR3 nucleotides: TGCAGCGTTGGGCTAGGGCCAGGGGGCTACAATGAGCAGTTCTTC.

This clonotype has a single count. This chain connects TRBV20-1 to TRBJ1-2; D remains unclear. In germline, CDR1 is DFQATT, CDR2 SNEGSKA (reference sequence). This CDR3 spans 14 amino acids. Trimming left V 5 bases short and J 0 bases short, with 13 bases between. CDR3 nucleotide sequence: TGCAGTGCTTCCTGGACGGCAGCTAACTATGGCTACACCTTC. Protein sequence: CSASWTAANYGYTF.

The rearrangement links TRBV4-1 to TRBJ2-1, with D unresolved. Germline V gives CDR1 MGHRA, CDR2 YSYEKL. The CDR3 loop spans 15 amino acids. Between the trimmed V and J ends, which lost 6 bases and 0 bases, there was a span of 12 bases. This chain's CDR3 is CASSLSSSSYNEQFF. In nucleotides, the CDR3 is TGCGCCAGCAGTCTGTCTTCTAGCTCCTACAATGAGCAGTTCTTC.

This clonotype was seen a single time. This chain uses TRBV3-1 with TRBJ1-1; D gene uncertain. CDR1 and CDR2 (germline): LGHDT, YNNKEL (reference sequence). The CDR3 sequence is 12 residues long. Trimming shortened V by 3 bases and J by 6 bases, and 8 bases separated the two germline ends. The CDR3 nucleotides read TGTGCCAGCAGCCAGAATACAGCTGAAGCTTTCTTT. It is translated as CASSQNTAEAFF.

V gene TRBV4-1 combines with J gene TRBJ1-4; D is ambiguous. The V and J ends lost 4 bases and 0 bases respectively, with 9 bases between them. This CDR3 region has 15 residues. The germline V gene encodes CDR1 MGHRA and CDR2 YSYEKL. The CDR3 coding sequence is TGCGCCAGCAGCCTCTTGAGGACAACTAATGAAAAACTGTTTTTT. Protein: CASSLLRTTNEKLFF.